The subject of this entry is one T cell receptor (beta chain). Authors' processing steps: The assay estimated nucleated cells by amplifying reference gene primers. Generated by immunoSEQ multiplex PCR, the TCRdb table keeps only in-frame clones and is missing some. The V and J calls and the clone size are those of that table, but D and trimming were determined from the DNA. Counted here are 250,000 or so clones, more than 85% occurring once; the ten biggest clones make up about 3%. These data belong to a study of blood T cell repertoires in COVID-19. Study overall: Whether acute or convalescent, the COVID-19 samples came from the United States, Italy and Spain.

In assigning cohorts, the study relied on participant-reported clinical history. People in the exposed group encountered a COVID-19 case within 2 weeks before entering the study. CDR3 size: 14 residues. Germline CDR1 is SGDLS and CDR2 is YYNGEE. With 0 bases removed from V and 9 bases from J, the gap between germline ends came to 13 bases. J is TRBJ2-1 and V is TRBV9; maybe TRBD2 (5 bases). The receptor was derived from a man aged 35 to 55 who had been exposed to COVID-19. The sample consisted of PBMCs or T cells enriched from blood (not recorded which). The CDR3: CASSVAVLGSEQFF. The CDR3 coding sequence is TGTGCCAGCAGCGTAGCGGTTCTGGGGAGTGAGCAGTTCTTC.